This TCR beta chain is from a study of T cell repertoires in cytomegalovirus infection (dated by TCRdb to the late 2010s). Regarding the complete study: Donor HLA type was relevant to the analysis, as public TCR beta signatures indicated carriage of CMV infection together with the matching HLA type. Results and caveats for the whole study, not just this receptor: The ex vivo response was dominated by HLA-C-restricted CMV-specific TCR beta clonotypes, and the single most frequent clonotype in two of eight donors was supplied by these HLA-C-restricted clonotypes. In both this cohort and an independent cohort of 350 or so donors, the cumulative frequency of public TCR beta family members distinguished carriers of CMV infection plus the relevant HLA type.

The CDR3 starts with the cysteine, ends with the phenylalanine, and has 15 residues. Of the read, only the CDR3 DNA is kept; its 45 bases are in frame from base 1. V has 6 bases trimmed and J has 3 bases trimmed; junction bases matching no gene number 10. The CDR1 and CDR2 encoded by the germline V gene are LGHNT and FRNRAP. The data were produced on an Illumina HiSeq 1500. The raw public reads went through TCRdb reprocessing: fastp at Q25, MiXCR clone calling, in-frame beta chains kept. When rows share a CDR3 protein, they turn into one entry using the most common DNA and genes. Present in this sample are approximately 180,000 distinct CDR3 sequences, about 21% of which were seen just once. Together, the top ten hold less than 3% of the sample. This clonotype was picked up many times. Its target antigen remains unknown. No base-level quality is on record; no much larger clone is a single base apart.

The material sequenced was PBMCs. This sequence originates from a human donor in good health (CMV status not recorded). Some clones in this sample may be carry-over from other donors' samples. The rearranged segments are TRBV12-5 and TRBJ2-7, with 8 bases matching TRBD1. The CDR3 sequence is CASGQGTGLIYEQYF. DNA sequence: TGTGCTAGTGGCCAGGGGACAGGATTAATCTACGAGCAGTACTTC.